The entry below gives a single T cell receptor beta chain sequence along with its context. This record belongs to a study of T cell changes during pregnancy in multiple sclerosis. Method: immunoSEQ multiplex PCR; TCRdb's copy keeps in-frame clones and lacks some. The sample records 75,000 to 95,000 clones, approximately 95% being singletons. The V end lost 4 bases, the J end lost 3 bases, and 11 bases lay between the germline ends. There are 14 residues in the CDR3. CDR1 SGHRS and CDR2 YFSETQ come from the germline V gene. This receptor was taken from a female donor with multiple sclerosis, enrolled in a pregnancy study. The chain recombines TRBV5-1 with TRBJ1-5, with D possibly being TRBD1 (6 bases). The sequences come from CD4+ T cells from peripheral blood mononuclear cells, collected after pregnancy. As DNA, the CDR3 is TGCGCCAGCAGCCTTGGGGGGGCCAATCAGCCCCAGCATTTT. Translated: CASSLGGANQPQHF.